This T cell receptor beta chain was recovered during a study of OX40 agonist ivuxolimab in advanced cancers. The study's findings and limits: Average numbers of expanded clones were greater in CD8+ T cells than in CD4+.

Profiled with immunoSEQ multiplex PCR; TCRdb holds only in-frame clones, not every one. The sample includes roughly 110,000 clones, around nine tenths seen only once; the top ten take approximately 0.5%. As for this clone: Its antigen is unidentified. This CDR3 is also generated by other DNA sequences in the sample.

The germline V gene has CDR1 SGHTA and CDR2 FQGNSA. This CDR3 spans 14 amino acids. V gave up 5 bases and J gave up 0 bases; unmatched junction bases: 4. Sample: CD4+ or CD8+ T cells sorted from blood, taken in a trial of the OX40 agonist ivuxolimab. V and J are TRBV7-2 and TRBJ2-7; 7 bases fit TRBD1. The TCR originated in an adult with an advanced solid tumor such as melanoma, head and neck, liver or kidney cancer. The CDR3 nucleotides are TGTGCCAGCAGCCCGGGACAGAGCTCCTACGAGCAGTACTTC. Protein product: CASSPGQSSYEQYF.